This T cell receptor (beta chain) was identified during a study of blood T cell repertoires in COVID-19. Overall study: Samples of COVID-19 (acute and convalescent) were obtained from the United States, Italy and Spain.

The data were produced by immunoSEQ multiplex PCR, yet TCRdb's version contains in-frame clones alone and is incomplete. The top ten clones hold under 5.5% of a sample with about 210,000 clones, roughly 90% of them seen once. Per germline, CDR1 LNHDA and CDR2 SQIVND (reference sequence). Trimming took 7 bases from V and 3 from J, leaving 9 bases between them. The CDR3 spans 12 residues. This sequence was found in a middle-aged woman with acute or convalescent COVID-19. The chain couples TRBV19 to TRBJ1-1; tentatively, D is TRBD1 (5 bases). The sequenced material came from peripheral blood. CDR3: CASKAGHTEAFF. DNA for the CDR3: TGTGCCAGTAAGGCGGGGCACACTGAAGCTTTCTTT.